Below are 5 T cell receptor beta chains sequenced from a single sample in a study of T-cell memory formation after mild COVID-19. TCRdb redid the calling of the 5' RACE reads with MiXCR, one entry per CDR3 protein. The data show about 210,000 distinct CDR3 sequences, around 25% seen once. The sequenced sample consisted of PBMCs or a T cell subset sorted from them (not recorded which). Source of these receptors: an adult woman who had mild COVID-19 (a few samples of this study predate the infection). Cell type and time point are not known.

A single count supports this clonotype. The chain joins TRBV5-1 to TRBJ1-2; D is perhaps TRBD1 (5 bases). Trimming pared 0 bases from V and 1 base from J, leaving 10 bases between. From germline, CDR1 is SGHRS and CDR2 YFSETQ. This CDR3 is built from 15 residues. This CDR3 is CASSLGGSVNYGYTF. DNA for the CDR3: TGCGCCAGCAGCTTGGGGGGGTCGGTTAACTATGGCTACACCTTC.

The rearrangement links TRBV7-7 to TRBJ2-2; D not resolved. With 3 bases removed from V and 8 bases from J, the gap between germline ends came to 7 bases. The CDR3 consists of 12 residues. CDR1 and CDR2 from the germline V gene are SSHAT and FNYEAQ (reference sequence). CDR3 residues: CASSFIGGELFF. The CDR3 coding sequence is TGTGCCAGCAGCTTTATAGGGGGGGAGCTGTTTTTT.

V and J are TRBV30 and TRBJ1-1; D is unclear. The CDR3 is made up of 12 amino acids. Trimming shortened V by 2 bases and J by 3 bases, and 7 bases separated the two germline ends. Looked up from germline, CDR1 is GTSNPN and CDR2 is SVGIG (reference sequence). The CDR3 sequence is CAWSWAYTEAFF. The CDR3 DNA reads TGTGCCTGGAGTTGGGCGTACACTGAAGCTTTCTTT.

The chain carries TRBV11-3 and TRBJ2-5; no firm D call. V lost 2 bases and J 6 bases, leaving 7 bases between the germline ends. This CDR3 has 12 amino acids. The germline gives CDR1 SGHNT, CDR2 YENEEA. CDR3 sequence reads: CASSLREQTQYF. The CDR3 DNA sequence: TGTGCCAGCAGCTTACGCGAGCAGACCCAGTACTTC. The whole variable domain, remainder taken from reference TRBV11-3 and TRBJ2-5, is EAGVVQSPRYKIIEKKQPVAFWCNPISGHNTLYWYLQNLGQGPELLIRYENEEAVDDSQLPKDRFSAERLKGVDSTLKIQPAELGDSAVYLCASSLREQTQYFGPGTRLLVL.

The gene calls are TRBV4-1 and TRBJ2-4, with D tentatively TRBD2 (6 bases). Germline-derived CDR1 and CDR2 are MGHRA and YSYEKL. The V end was cut by 6 bases, the J end by 3 bases, with 21 bases between. This CDR3 spans 17 amino acids. The CDR3 coding sequence is TGCGCCAGCAGTGGGGACCTCCTTAGGGACTTCAAAAACATTCAGTACTTC. The encoded protein is CASSGDLLRDFKNIQYF.